Each of the 29 T cell receptor beta chains below was sequenced from the same sample in a study of monozygotic twins with inflammatory bowel disease. TCRdb reworked the 5' RACE reads into one entry per CDR3 protein, no DNA. Its table lists about 380,000 distinct CDR3 sequences. Sequencing was performed on blood. The receptors stem from a human donor with ulcerative colitis or Crohn's disease, or a healthy co-twin of an affected twin (not recorded which).

The chain has TRBV27 and TRBJ2-7; TCRdb lists TRBD1, though no DNA is available to test this call. This CDR3 comprises 15 residues. Germline CDR1 and CDR2: MNHEY and SMNVEV (reference sequence). CDR3 amino acids: CASRTTAGGVYEQYF.

The V call is TRBV7-2, the J call TRBJ1-5; no DNA is available, so the TRBD1 call from TCRdb remains unchecked. Germline lookup yields CDR1 SGHTA and CDR2 FQGNSA. The CDR3 totals 15 residues. CDR3 amino acids: CASSFMDSSNQPQHF.

The chain uses TRBV7-2 and TRBJ1-6; TCRdb outputs TRBD1, but without DNA this stays unchecked. The CDR3 runs 16 residues. The germline V gene encodes CDR1 SGHTA and CDR2 FQGNSA. The CDR3 protein is CAISPQPQGVRSPLHF.

This chain uses TRBV3-1 with TRBJ1-1; TCRdb indicates TRBD1, and absent DNA this call remains unverified. CDR3 length equals 15 residues. Germline values: CDR1 LGHDT, CDR2 YNNKEL (reference sequence). CDR3 sequence reads: CASSQAQGRGTEAFF.

The gene calls are TRBV7-3 and TRBJ1-1; TCRdb designates TRBD1, a call that cannot be tested without DNA. This CDR3 spans 18 amino acids. Germline V gene sequence: CDR1 SGHTA, CDR2 FQGTGA. CDR3 residues: CASSLGPGGAITNTEAFF.

The gene calls are TRBV19 and TRBJ2-7; TCRdb gives TRBD2 as the D gene, but with no DNA this cannot be confirmed. Looked up from germline, CDR1 is LNHDA and CDR2 is SQIVND (reference sequence). The CDR3 covers 15 residues. The CDR3 spells CASSIDREGFHEQYF.

The chain is built from TRBV14 and TRBJ2-3. There are 16 residues in the CDR3. CDR1 and CDR2 (germline): SGHDN, FVKESK. This chain's CDR3 is CASSQELSAGTDTQYF. The complete variable domain, with remaining parts taken from reference TRBV14 and TRBJ2-3, reads EAGVTQFPSHSVIEKGQTVTLRCDPISGHDNLYWYRRVMGKEIKFLLHFVKESKQDESGMPNNRFLAERTGGTYSTLKVQPAELEDSGVYFCASSQELSAGTDTQYFGPGTRLTVL.

V and J are TRBV12-3 or TRBV12-4 and TRBJ2-1; the D call of TRBD2 rests on TCRdb alone, since no DNA is present to check it. This CDR3 spans 15 amino acids. CDR3 loop: CASSLLASGRDEQFF.

V gene TRBV19 combines with J gene TRBJ1-2. The CDR3 is made up of 12 amino acids. CDR1 is LNHDA, CDR2 SQIVND, per germline (reference sequence). The CDR3 protein is CASSTLDYGYTF.

The rearrangement links TRBV10-2 to TRBJ2-5. Per germline, CDR1 WSHSY and CDR2 SAAADI. This CDR3 has 14 amino acids. This CDR3 is CASSDLGSRETQYF.

This rearrangement joins TRBV20-1 to TRBJ1-5; TCRdb gives TRBD1 as the D gene, but with no DNA this cannot be confirmed. The CDR3 consists of 14 residues. Germline CDR1 and CDR2: DFQATT and SNEGSKA (reference sequence). This CDR3 is CSATWDRVDQPQHF.

The genes are TRBV5-1 and TRBJ2-2; TCRdb's assignment of TRBD1 cannot be checked, as there is no DNA. CDR1 is SGHRS, CDR2 YFSETQ, per germline. This CDR3 is 17 amino acids long. The CDR3 here is CASSSIPRGGNTGELFF.

This chain links TRBV7-2 with TRBJ1-1. Germline assignment: CDR1 SGHTA and CDR2 FQGNSA. The CDR3 length is 17 residues. CDR3 residues: CASSLSGSSYFGTEAFF.

The chain is built from TRBV5-1 and TRBJ2-1; lacking DNA, the TRBD1 call made by TCRdb goes unchecked. This CDR3 spans 14 amino acids. Germline V gene data show CDR1 as SGHRS and CDR2 as YFSETQ. This chain's CDR3 is CASSVAGPINEQFF. Based on the CDR3 plus reference TRBV5-1 and TRBJ2-1, the full variable domain is KAGVTQTPRYLIKTRGQQVTLSCSPISGHRSVSWYQQTPGQGLQFLFEYFSETQRNKGNFPGRFSGRQFSNSRSEMNVSTLELGDSALYLCASSVAGPINEQFFGPGTRLTVL.

The V call is TRBV7-2, the J call TRBJ2-5; absent DNA, TCRdb's TRBD2 call cannot be checked. The CDR3 sequence is 15 residues long. Germline CDR1 reads SGHTA; CDR2 reads FQGNSA. CDR3 residues: CASLGLAGAQETQYF.

This rearrangement joins TRBV11-2 to TRBJ2-3. Germline V gives CDR1 SGHAT, CDR2 FQNNGV. This CDR3 comprises 12 residues. Here the CDR3 reads CASSLARTTQYF.

The V call is TRBV9, the J call TRBJ2-2; TCRdb lists TRBD1, though no DNA is available to test this call. This CDR3 is built from 16 residues. CDR1 is SGDLS, CDR2 YYNGEE, per germline. CDR3 loop: CASSVEALGYTGELFF.

The V gene is TRBV9, the J gene TRBJ1-1; TCRdb selects TRBD1, and the lack of DNA leaves this call unchecked. This CDR3 comprises 15 residues. From germline, CDR1 is SGDLS and CDR2 YYNGEE. The CDR3 here is CASSARTGTNDEAFF.

The chain uses TRBV15 and TRBJ2-5; no DNA is available, so the TRBD1 call from TCRdb remains unchecked. In germline, CDR1 is LNHNV, CDR2 YYDKDF (reference sequence). The CDR3 sequence is 13 residues long. The CDR3 is CATRVAPKETQYF.

The chain links TRBV7-9 to TRBJ2-5. Germline values: CDR1 SEHNR, CDR2 FQNEAQ (reference sequence). The CDR3 extends over 16 amino acids. The CDR3 loop is CASSLDPLAIQETQYF.

The rearrangement uses TRBV6-5 and TRBJ2-1; TCRdb's assignment of TRBD1 cannot be checked, as there is no DNA. The CDR3 totals 16 residues. In germline, CDR1 is MNHEY, CDR2 SVGAGI. The CDR3 here is CASSYAGTGGYNEQFF.

This chain links TRBV12-3 or TRBV12-4 with TRBJ2-1; as DNA is missing, the TRBD1 call by TCRdb cannot be tested. The CDR3 has 16 residues. Here the CDR3 reads CASSSSTGGANNEQFF.

The V call is TRBV7-2, the J call TRBJ2-5. The V gene's germline CDR1 is SGHTA and CDR2 FQGNSA. This CDR3 comprises 16 residues. The CDR3 sequence is CASSLRASSRQETQYF.

The chain combines TRBV7-2 with TRBJ2-5; the TRBD2 assignment by TCRdb is unverifiable without DNA. CDR1 is SGHTA, CDR2 FQGNSA, per germline. The CDR3 has 16 amino acids. The CDR3 loop reads CASSTRTSGGGETQYF.

The chain uses TRBV7-2 and TRBJ1-1. Germline CDR1 SGHTA, CDR2 FQGNSA. The CDR3 is 13 amino acids. The CDR3 spells CASSFDSGTEAFF.

The chain joins TRBV5-1 to TRBJ2-5. The germline V gene encodes CDR1 SGHRS and CDR2 YFSETQ. The CDR3 covers 14 residues. CDR3 sequence: CASSLGQGQETQYF. The whole variable domain, remainder taken from reference TRBV5-1 and TRBJ2-5, is KAGVTQTPRYLIKTRGQQVTLSCSPISGHRSVSWYQQTPGQGLQFLFEYFSETQRNKGNFPGRFSGRQFSNSRSEMNVSTLELGDSALYLCASSLGQGQETQYFGPGTRLLVL.

The CDR3 loop is CASSLSREETQYF. The chain combines TRBV28 with TRBJ2-5; TCRdb's assignment of TRBD1 cannot be checked, as there is no DNA. Germline lookup yields CDR1 MDHEN and CDR2 SYDVKM. This CDR3 spans 13 amino acids.

The genes are TRBV13 and TRBJ2-7. This CDR3 comprises 14 residues. The germline V gene encodes CDR1 PRHDT and CDR2 FYEKMQ (reference sequence). The CDR3 spells CASSLVSKSYEQYF.

The rearrangement joins TRBV5-1 to TRBJ2-7; with no DNA, the TCRdb D assignment of TRBD1 cannot be verified. The CDR3 runs 16 residues. The germline V gene encodes CDR1 SGHRS and CDR2 YFSETQ. The CDR3 is CASSLVGGHSSYEQYF.